The present TCR beta chain was sequenced within a study of cytomegalovirus exposure and HLA in healthy donors. Study results and limitations: A further, later analysis showed that HLA-associated TCR beta chains (compared with equally common others) were more clonally expanded. In an earlier analysis, in several hundred donors, most V segments appeared productive either ~87% or ~30% of the time. A link between a missense DCLRE1C variant and TCR beta V- and J-gene trimming emerged from a later analysis. Follow-up analysis seemed to connect common viral pathogens with several of the most significant clusters identified.

A word on this clone: Its antigen is as yet unknown.

PCR was performed using 60 Vbeta and 13 Jbeta primers. The repertoire was sequenced with immunoSEQ multiplex PCR; TCRdb's copy has only in-frame clones and lacks some. The sample contains under 150,000 clones, approximately 69% of which appear only once. This TCR derives from a woman in her forties in good health and CMV-seropositive. The specimen was PBMCs.

The CDR3 protein is CASSPRTTNIQYF. The CDR3, as DNA: TGTGCCAGCAGCCCCCGGACTACTAACATTCAGTACTTC. The chain employs TRBV11-2 and TRBJ2-4; TRBD2 is a possible D gene (6 bases). The CDR3 runs to 13 residues. Deletions cut 5 bases from V and 7 bases from J, with 12 bases between. Germline CDR1 SGHAT, CDR2 FQNNGV.